This TCR beta chain was sequenced in a study of patients and donors after allogeneic stem cell transplantation. This clonotype was observed a few times. Trimming took 4 bases from V and 0 from J, leaving 10 bases between them. This CDR3 has 14 residues. CDR1 is SGHDT, CDR2 YYEEEE, per germline. TCRdb reprocessed the RT-PCR reads via MiXCR and lists one record per CDR3 protein. The table includes 900,000 to 1,000,000 distinct CDR3 sequences, roughly 18% detected once. The chain carries TRBV5-6 and TRBJ1-1; D is undetermined. The source of this sequence is a human donor who was either an allogeneic HSCT recipient or a stem cell or donor lymphocyte infusion donor (not recorded which). It is not recorded whose cells these are; they may come from a transplant donor. Sequencing input: blood, either unsorted or a sorted T cell fraction (not recorded which). CDR3 sequence: CASSAQEMNTEAFF. CDR3 DNA sequence: TGTGCCAGCAGCGCGCAGGAGATGAACACTGAAGCTTTCTTT.